What follows are 13 T cell receptor beta chains derived from one specimen sequenced in a study of T cell repertoires in aging, cancer and after chemotherapy. TRB rearrangements spanning V, D and J were amplified using mixed TRB-A/B primers. TCRdb passed the multiplex PCR reads through MiXCR, listing each CDR3 protein once. There are some 3,500 distinct CDR3 sequences in the sample; roughly 40% occur only once, and 49% lies in the top ten. TCR beta rearrangements were amplified from peripheral blood genomic DNA. Sequenced material: blood. The receptors were sampled from a human donor in good health.

This chain joins TRBV11-3 and TRBJ2-2, with unresolved D. CDR3 length: 13 residues. V was trimmed by 6 bases and J by 8 bases, leaving 13 bases between them. Germline V lookup: CDR1 SGHNT, CDR2 YENEEA. CDR3 bases: TGTGCCAGCAGTTTTGGGTATTCGGGGGAGCTGTTTTTT. It translates to CASSFGYSGELFF.

Only a few counts were recorded for this clonotype. The V gene is TRBV6-5, the J gene TRBJ2-5, with 7 bases identical to TRBD1. The CDR3 sequence is 15 residues long. CDR1 is MNHEY, CDR2 SVGAGI, per germline. V dropped 4 bases and J dropped 5; count of bases not matched to a gene: 10. In DNA, the CDR3 is TGTGCCAGCAGTTCCTTACGAGGGGGCCCGGAGACCCAGTACTTC. As protein: CASSSLRGGPETQYF.

The chain has TRBV27 and TRBJ1-1, with 7 bases lining up with TRBD1. The germline CDR1 and CDR2 sequences are MNHEY and SMNVEV (reference sequence). The J segment lost 0 bases and the V segment lost 6 bases, leaving 7 bases of the junction unmatched. The CDR3 consists of 15 residues. CDR3 bases: TGTGCCAGCAGGAACGTACAGGGGTTGAACACTGAAGCTTTCTTT. Translated, it gives CASRNVQGLNTEAFF.

The rearrangement uses TRBV29-1 and TRBJ1-4, with 8 bases that match TRBD1. The V gene's germline CDR1 is SQVTM and CDR2 ANQGSEA. Trimming removed 5 bases from V and 8 bases from J; junction bases left unmatched: 7. The CDR3 consists of 13 residues. The CDR3 DNA sequence: TGCAGCGTTCGGCAGGGGGCTTCGGAAAAACTGTTTTTT. Encoded protein: CSVRQGASEKLFF.

This clonotype has more than one count but fewer than ten. The chain joins TRBV29-1 to TRBJ1-4, with TRBD1 as a possible D gene (5 bases). V lost 7 bases and J lost 7, with 16 bases in between. Germline V CDR1 and CDR2: SQVTM, ANQGSEA. The CDR3 runs 13 residues. DNA for the CDR3: TGCAGCGGAGGCGGGACCCGGGCTGAAAAACTGTTTTTT. Amino acids: CSGGGTRAEKLFF.

The chain carries TRBV12-3 or TRBV12-4 and TRBJ2-7; 7 bases are shared with TRBD1. The length of the CDR3 is 15 residues. After removal of 4 bases from V and 4 bases from J, the junction contained 10 bases not matched to a gene. The CDR3 sequence: CASSYSGRGWYEQYV. The CDR3, as DNA: TGTGCCAGCAGTTACTCGGGCAGGGGGTGGTACGAGCAGTACGTC.

The genes are TRBV6-2 or TRBV6-3 and TRBJ2-2; D gene ambiguous. The CDR3 is 13 amino acids. With 7 bases removed from V and 3 bases from J, the gap between germline ends came to 9 bases. CDR1 and CDR2 (germline): MNHEY, SVGEGT. This chain's CDR3 is CASIFSDTGELFF. The DNA of the CDR3 is TGTGCCAGCATTTTCTCGGACACCGGGGAGCTGTTTTTT.

The V and J genes are TRBV24-1 and TRBJ2-5; no clear D gene. The V gene lost 5 bases and the J gene lost 0 bases, with 12 bases spanning the gap. This CDR3 contains 15 residues. Germline CDR1 KGHDR, CDR2 SFDVKD. The chain's CDR3 is CATSVGRRNQETQYF. The CDR3 DNA is TGTGCCACCAGTGTTGGTCGGCGGAACCAAGAGACCCAGTACTTC.

The chain uses TRBV5-5 and TRBJ1-3; D unresolved. V was trimmed by 0 bases and J by 0 bases, leaving 7 bases between them. The CDR3 totals 15 residues. The germline V gene encodes CDR1 SGHKS and CDR2 YYEKEE (reference sequence). CDR3 sequence reads: CASSLVGYSGNTIYF. The CDR3 DNA follows: TGTGCCAGCAGCTTGGTCGGCTACTCTGGAAACACCATATATTTT.

This clonotype has more than one count but fewer than ten. This chain connects TRBV5-6 to TRBJ1-5; 10 bases fit TRBD1. Germline V gene sequence: CDR1 SGHDT, CDR2 YYEEEE. The CDR3 spans 15 residues. With V trimmed by 4 bases and J by 7 bases, 8 bases remained unmatched. The CDR3 DNA sequence: TGTGCCAGCAGCCTGGGGACAGGGGCGGGACAGCCCCAGCATTTT. Translation: CASSLGTGAGQPQHF. Variable domain in full (rest from reference TRBV5-6 and TRBJ1-5): DAGVTQSPTHLIKTRGQQVTLRCSPKSGHDTVSWYQQALGQGPQFIFQYYEEEERQRGNFPDRFSGHQFPNYSSELNVNALLLGDSALYLCASSLGTGAGQPQHFGDGTRLSIL.

A few counts support this clonotype. The rearrangement uses TRBV18 and TRBJ2-3; 10 nucleotides line up with TRBD1. V gave up 3 bases and J gave up 3 bases; unmatched junction bases: 6. Germline lookup yields CDR1 KGHSH and CDR2 LQKENI. The CDR3 extends over 16 amino acids. This chain's CDR3 is CASSPGQGLATDTQYF. The DNA of the CDR3 is TGTGCCAGCTCACCGGGACAGGGGCTTGCTACAGATACGCAGTATTTT. Filled out from reference TRBV18 and TRBJ2-3, the complete variable domain reads NAGVMQNPRHLVRRRGQEARLRCSPMKGHSHVYWYRQLPEEGLKFMVYLQKENIIDESGMPKERFSAEFPKEGPSILRIQQVVRGDSAAYFCASSPGQGLATDTQYFGPGTRLTVL.

The chain carries TRBV12-3 or TRBV12-4 and TRBJ2-7; 8 positions agree with TRBD1. Unmatched junction bases numbered 12, after V lost 8 bases and J lost 0 bases. This CDR3 has 16 amino acids. The CDR3 DNA follows: TGTGCCAGCGGTGTCAGGGGACAGGAACTCTCCTACGAGCAGTACTTC. It translates to CASGVRGQELSYEQYF.

J is TRBJ2-1 and V is TRBV6-2 or TRBV6-3; D is perhaps TRBD1 (6 bases). CDR1 MNHEY and CDR2 SVGEGT come from the germline V gene. There are 13 residues in the CDR3. V lost 3 bases to trimming and J lost 5 bases, with 8 bases between them. The CDR3 loop is CASSYEGDNEQFF. CDR3 nucleotides: TGTGCCAGCAGTTATGAGGGGGACAATGAGCAGTTCTTC.